The 23 T cell receptor beta chains listed next were all sequenced from one sample in a study of Ad26.COV2.S vaccination and SARS-CoV-2 variants. TCRdb's table, derived via immunoSEQ multiplex PCR, lists solely in-frame clones and lacks some. The sample lists a few hundred thousand clones; over 75% were seen once. Specified treatment: some 19 received Ad26.COV2.S at low or high dose, single or two shots; about 5 received placebo; per-sample allocation not given. On day 63 after the first injection, vaccine and placebo recipients gave samples. The sequenced sample was peripheral blood, obtained in a trial of Ad26.COV2.S vaccine versus placebo. The receptors shown here come from a person between 18 and 59 years old who received the Ad26.COV2.S COVID-19 vaccine or a placebo.

The CDR3 DNA is TGTGCCAGCAGCGCCGAGGACCGCGAGCAGTACTTC. Its protein is CASSAEDREQYF. The V call is TRBV7-9, the J call TRBJ2-7, with D unclear. The CDR3 runs to 12 residues. The V end lost 5 bases, the J end lost 6 bases, and 11 bases lay between the germline ends. The germline gives CDR1 SEHNR, CDR2 FQNEAQ (reference sequence). Using reference TRBV7-9 and TRBJ2-7 for the parts outside the CDR3, the full variable domain is DTGVSQNPRHKITKRGQNVTFRCDPISEHNRLYWYRQTLGQGPEFLTYFQNEAQLEKSRLLSDRFSAERPKGSFSTLEIQRTEQGDSAMYLCASSAEDREQYFGPGTRLTVT.

The rearrangement uses TRBV9 and TRBJ1-6; a weak D match, TRBD1 (6 bases). Trimming took 3 bases from V and 0 from J, leaving 13 bases between them. CDR1 is SGDLS and CDR2 is YYNGEE in the germline V gene. This CDR3 comprises 17 residues. The DNA of the CDR3 is TGTGCCAGCAGCGATTTCGACAGGAGCTCCTATAATTCACCCCTCCACTTT. Protein: CASSDFDRSSYNSPLHF.

This rearrangement joins TRBV7-2 to TRBJ2-7; no reliable D call. The V end was cut by 1 base, the J end by 2 bases, with 9 bases between. The CDR3 runs 14 residues. CDR1 SGHTA and CDR2 FQGNSA come from the germline V gene. The CDR3 here is CASSLVARTYEQYF. CDR3 DNA sequence: TGTGCCAGCAGCTTAGTTGCCAGAACCTACGAGCAGTACTTC.

This clone was detected only once. The J gene is TRBJ1-6, the V gene TRBV18; D remains ambiguous. V was shortened by 6 bases and J by 6 bases, with 9 bases between the two germline ends. This CDR3 region has 13 residues. Germline V CDR1 and CDR2: KGHSH, LQKENI. CDR3 protein: CASSPDPNSPLHF. CDR3 bases: TGTGCCAGCTCCCCGGATCCTAATTCACCCCTCCACTTT.

The chain has TRBV29-1 and TRBJ1-2; a possible D gene is TRBD1 (5 bases). This CDR3 contains 14 residues. Germline V gene lookup returns CDR1 SQVTM and CDR2 ANQGSEA. V was clipped by 0 bases and J by 3 bases, with 11 bases between them. The CDR3, as DNA: TGCAGCGTTGAAGATCGGGGGGATCACTATGGCTACACCTTC. It translates to CSVEDRGDHYGYTF. Combining the CDR3 with reference TRBV29-1 and TRBJ1-2 gives the whole variable domain SAVISQKPSRDICQRGTSLTIQCQVDSQVTMMFWYRQQPGQSLTLIATANQGSEATYESGFVIDKFPISRPNLTFSTLTVSNMSPEDSSIYLCSVEDRGDHYGYTFGSGTRLTVV.

This chain links TRBV30 with TRBJ2-2; D gene ambiguous. This CDR3 has 14 residues. V was clipped by 5 bases and J by 0 bases, with 10 bases between them. Germline lookup yields CDR1 GTSNPN and CDR2 SVGIG (reference sequence). The CDR3 region is CAWARLANTGELFF. CDR3 in DNA: TGTGCCTGGGCCCGACTCGCGAACACCGGGGAGCTGTTTTTT.

The CDR3 region is CASSYENWTVLSSYEQYF. The CDR3 DNA is TGTGCCAGCAGTTACGAGAATTGGACAGTACTGAGCTCCTACGAGCAGTACTTC. V and J are TRBV6-2 or TRBV6-3 and TRBJ2-7; maybe TRBD1 (6 bases). Trimming left V 2 bases short and J 0 bases short, with 20 bases between. Per the germline V gene, CDR1 is MNHEY and CDR2 is SVGEGT. The CDR3 is made up of 18 amino acids.

This clone showed up just a few times. The CDR3 DNA reads TGCGCCAGCAGCTTGGAACCGGGACAGGGTTACAATGAGCAGTTCTTC. As protein: CASSLEPGQGYNEQFF. The chain couples TRBV5-1 to TRBJ2-1; 9 bases agree with TRBD1. Unmatched junction bases numbered 5, after V lost 0 bases and J lost 4 bases. The CDR3 sequence is 16 residues long. The germline V gene has CDR1 SGHRS and CDR2 YFSETQ.

The chain is built from TRBV30 and TRBJ1-2, with D perhaps matching TRBD1 (5 bases). Germline V lookup: CDR1 GTSNPN, CDR2 SVGIG (reference sequence). V was shortened by 3 bases and J by 7 bases, with 15 bases between the two germline ends. The CDR3 contains 13 residues. As DNA, the CDR3 is TGTGCCTGGAGGGGACTCCCCGGTGGTGGCTACACCTTC. Protein product: CAWRGLPGGGYTF.

The chain links TRBV27 to TRBJ2-5; tentatively, D is TRBD2 (6 bases). V lost 5 bases and J lost 2, with 18 bases in between. CDR1 and CDR2 from the germline V gene are MNHEY and SMNVEV (reference sequence). This CDR3 spans 16 amino acids. CDR3 in amino acids: CASSPAGWGLQETQYF. DNA of the CDR3: TGTGCCAGCAGTCCCGCGGGGTGGGGTCTACAAGAGACCCAGTACTTC.

This chain links TRBV11-3 with TRBJ1-6; no clear D. The CDR3 totals 13 residues. CDR1 is SGHNT and CDR2 is YENEEA in the germline V gene. V lost 6 bases, J lost 2 bases, and 5 bases lay in between. The CDR3, as DNA: TGTGCCAGCAGTAGGACCTATAATTCACCCCTCCACTTT. The encoded protein is CASSRTYNSPLHF.

The genes are TRBV9 and TRBJ2-3; tentatively, D is TRBD2 (7 bases). The CDR3 length is 18 residues. Germline V gene lookup returns CDR1 SGDLS and CDR2 YYNGEE. The germline V and J ends were trimmed by 0 bases and 1 base, with 18 bases remaining between them. CDR3 nucleotide sequence: TGTGCCAGCAGCGTAGCTACTGGGGGGGCGGGCCGCACAGATACGCAGTATTTT. Its translation: CASSVATGGAGRTDTQYF.

To note about this clone: The junction departs from germline at one end; a sequencing error may be responsible. This rearrangement joins TRBV29-1 to TRBJ2-1, with TRBD2 matching 10 bases. The length of the CDR3 is 16 residues. CDR1 is SQVTM and CDR2 is ANQGSEA in the germline V gene. Here the CDR3 reads CSVVRLAGASGNAQFF. The DNA of the CDR3 is TGCAGCGTTGTTCGGCTAGCGGGGGCATCTGGGAATGCGCAGTTCTTC.

This clone has only one observation. The rearrangement uses TRBV10-3 and TRBJ2-2; TRBD2 agrees at 11 bases. This CDR3 contains 17 residues. The junction had 8 bases not matched to a gene; V was cut back by 7 bases and J by 1 base. Per germline, CDR1 ENHRY and CDR2 SYGVKD. CDR3 in DNA: TGTGCCATCACCCGTGGACTAGCGGGCGAGAACACCGGGGAGCTGTTTTTT. Translating it yields CAITRGLAGENTGELFF.

The chain employs TRBV19 and TRBJ2-1; D may be TRBD2 (6 bases). Trimming took off 5 bases at V and 12 bases at J, with 14 bases between the two ends. CDR3 length: 12 amino acids. Germline V gene sequence: CDR1 LNHDA, CDR2 SQIVND (reference sequence). The CDR3 spells CASSPMGLLQFF. CDR3 coding DNA: TGTGCCAGTAGTCCCATGGGACTGCTGCAGTTCTTC.

The chain has TRBV7-3 and TRBJ2-2, with 8 bases fitting TRBD1. The CDR3 loop spans 15 amino acids. The germline V gene encodes CDR1 SGHTA and CDR2 FQGTGA. Trimming cost V 5 bases and J 1 base; bases outside gene matches: 3. CDR3 amino acids: CASSPGQGNTGELFF. DNA for the CDR3: TGTGCCAGCAGCCCTGGACAGGGGAACACCGGGGAGCTGTTTTTT. The complete variable domain, with remaining parts taken from reference TRBV7-3 and TRBJ2-2, reads GAGVSQTPSNKVTEKGKYVELRCDPISGHTALYWYRQSLGQGPEFLIYFQGTGAADDSGLPNDRFFAVRPEGSVSTLKIQRTERGDSAVYLCASSPGQGNTGELFFGEGSRLTVL.

The chain carries TRBV5-6 and TRBJ2-1, with D hard to call. V was pared by 0 bases and J by 7 bases, with 5 bases between. Germline V gene sequence: CDR1 SGHDT, CDR2 YYEEEE. The CDR3 is 12 amino acids. The CDR3 sequence is CASSLAVNEQFF. The CDR3 DNA reads TGTGCCAGCAGCTTGGCTGTAAATGAGCAGTTCTTC.

The chain has TRBV6-2 or TRBV6-3 and TRBJ2-7, with D maybe TRBD2 (6 bases). Germline lookup yields CDR1 MNHEY and CDR2 SVGEGT. There are 14 residues in the CDR3. V lost 0 bases to trimming and J lost 4 bases, with 10 bases between them. The CDR3 is CASSYSIGRYEQYF. The CDR3 DNA reads as TGTGCCAGCAGTTACTCGATAGGGAGGTACGAGCAGTACTTC.

This chain joins TRBV11-2 and TRBJ2-5; D tentatively fits TRBD1 or TRBD2 (6 bases each). Trimming cost V 3 bases and J 1 base, with 15 bases left between them. Germline V CDR1 and CDR2: SGHAT, FQNNGV. CDR3 length: 16 amino acids. This CDR3 is CASSFSGGILQETQYF. For the CDR3, the DNA is TGTGCCAGCAGCTTTTCCGGGGGCATCCTCCAAGAGACCCAGTACTTC.

The rearrangement links TRBV19 to TRBJ2-3; TRBD1 agrees at 8 bases. V gave up 5 bases and J gave up 3 bases; unmatched junction bases: 4. Germline V gene data show CDR1 as LNHDA and CDR2 as SQIVND (reference sequence). The CDR3 covers 14 residues. The CDR3 loop reads CASSLRQGTDTQYF. CDR3 nucleotides: TGTGCCAGTAGTCTCAGACAGGGGACAGATACGCAGTATTTT.

This chain joins TRBV6-5 and TRBJ1-1, with TRBD1 identical over 7 bases. Germline V CDR1 and CDR2: MNHEY, SVGAGI. This CDR3 spans 14 amino acids. V dropped 7 bases and J dropped 1; count of bases not matched to a gene: 6. CDR3 coding DNA: TGTGCCAGCACGTCAGGGACAGCGAACACTGAAGCTTTCTTT. Its protein is CASTSGTANTEAFF.

This rearrangement joins TRBV6-5 to TRBJ2-1, with D uncertain. Looked up from germline, CDR1 is MNHEY and CDR2 is SVGAGI. This CDR3 has 14 residues. V was cut by 8 bases and J by 2 bases, with 13 bases left in between. CDR3 coding DNA: TGTGCCAGCGGGAAAGTGATCCCCTACAATGAGCAGTTCTTC. It encodes CASGKVIPYNEQFF.

The chain links TRBV3-1 (or the pseudogene TRBV3-2) to TRBJ2-7, with TRBD1 identical over 11 bases. CDR1 and CDR2 from the germline V gene are LGHDT and YNNKEL (reference sequence). V shed 3 bases, J shed 1 base, and the junction held 2 bases outside the gene matches. There are 15 residues in the CDR3. The CDR3 region is CASSQGQGVSYEQYF. In DNA form, the CDR3 reads TGTGCCAGCAGCCAGGGACAGGGGGTATCCTACGAGCAGTACTTC.